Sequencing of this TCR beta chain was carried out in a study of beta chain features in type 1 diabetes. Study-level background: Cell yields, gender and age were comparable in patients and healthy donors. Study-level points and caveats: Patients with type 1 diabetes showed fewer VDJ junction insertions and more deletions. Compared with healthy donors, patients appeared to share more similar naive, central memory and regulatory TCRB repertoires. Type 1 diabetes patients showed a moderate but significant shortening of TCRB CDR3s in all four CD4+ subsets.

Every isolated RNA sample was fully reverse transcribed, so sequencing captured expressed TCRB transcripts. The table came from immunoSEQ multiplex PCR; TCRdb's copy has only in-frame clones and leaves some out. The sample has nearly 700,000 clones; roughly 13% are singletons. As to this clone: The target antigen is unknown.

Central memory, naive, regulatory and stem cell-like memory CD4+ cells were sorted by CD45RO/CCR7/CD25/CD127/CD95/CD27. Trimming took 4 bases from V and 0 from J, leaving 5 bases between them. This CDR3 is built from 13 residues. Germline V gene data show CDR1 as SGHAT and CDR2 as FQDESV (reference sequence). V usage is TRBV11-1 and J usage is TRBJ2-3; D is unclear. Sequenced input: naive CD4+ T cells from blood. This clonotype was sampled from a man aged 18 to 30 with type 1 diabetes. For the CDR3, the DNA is TGTGCCAGCAGCTCATCTAGCACAGATACGCAGTATTTT. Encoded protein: CASSSSSTDTQYF.